The subject of this entry is one TCR beta chain. The antigen is undetermined. This specimen belongs to a study of cytomegalovirus exposure and HLA in healthy donors. PCR primers comprised 60 Vbeta and 13 Jbeta primers. Data came from immunoSEQ multiplex PCR; TCRdb stores just in-frame clones and leaves some out. Of roughly 150,000 clones listed, approximately 80% are singletons. The V gene's germline CDR1 is LNHDA and CDR2 SQIVND (reference sequence). V shed 3 bases, J shed 10 bases, and the junction held 3 bases outside the gene matches. The CDR3 length is 13 residues. The study's findings and limits: One cluster of highly shared sequence variants probably arose as a sequencing artifact. Using a false discovery rate of 0.05, a later analysis showed that 15,000 to 20,000 TCR beta sequences were associated with HLA alleles.

The V and J genes are TRBV19 and TRBJ1-6; TRBD1 matches at 7 bases. The origin of this receptor is a woman under 30 in good health and CMV-seronegative. The sequenced sample consisted of PBMCs. The CDR3 is CASSIDRDSPLHF. In nucleotides, the CDR3 is TGTGCCAGTAGTATCGACAGGGACTCACCCCTCCACTTT.